What follows are 10 T cell receptor beta chains derived from one specimen sequenced in a study of blood T cells in healthy people across ages. Primers used in a second PCR of roughly 6 to 12 cycles were a sample-barcoded 5' primer and a J-beta primer mix. MiXCR, applied by TCRdb to the 5' RACE reads, yields one record per CDR3 protein. The top ten clones hold roughly 20% of a sample with approximately 850,000 distinct CDR3 sequences, 55% to 70% of them seen once. The source material was blood. All receptors derive from a man aged 25 to 45 in good health.

The CDR3 loop reads CASSPGTGAYYEQYF. In DNA, the CDR3 is TGTGCCAGCTCACCAGGGACAGGGGCCTACTACGAGCAGTACTTC. The chain is built from TRBV18 and TRBJ2-7, with TRBD1 matching over 10 bases. The CDR3 extends over 15 amino acids. V was clipped by 2 bases and J by 3 bases; unmatched bases: 4. Looked up from germline, CDR1 is KGHSH and CDR2 is LQKENI.

This clonotype was observed a handful of times. The V gene is TRBV10-3, the J gene TRBJ1-1; perhaps TRBD1 as D (6 bases). Per the germline V gene, CDR1 is ENHRY and CDR2 is SYGVKD. The CDR3 sequence is 14 residues long. The V end lost 3 bases, the J end lost 4 bases, and 12 bases lay between the germline ends. CDR3 sequence reads: CAISDGGGGTEAFF. The CDR3 DNA sequence: TGTGCCATCAGTGACGGGGGAGGGGGCACTGAAGCTTTCTTT.

The sample holds a few counts of this clonotype. The J gene is TRBJ2-7, the V gene TRBV4-2, with 15 nucleotides matching TRBD2. This CDR3 spans 17 amino acids. Germline CDR1 reads LGHNA; CDR2 reads YNFKEQ. The V and J ends lost 4 bases and 0 bases, in that order; junction bases with no gene match: 4. Written as DNA, the CDR3 is TGTGCCAGCAGCCCGGGGACTAGCGGGAGGAGCTCCTACGAGCAGTACTTC. Translating it yields CASSPGTSGRSSYEQYF.

This clonotype showed up just a few times. J is TRBJ1-2 and V is TRBV20-1; no reliable D call. The germline V gene has CDR1 DFQATT and CDR2 SNEGSKA (reference sequence). The ends were cut back, 6 bases at V and 4 bases at J, with 15 bases in the middle. CDR3 length: 13 amino acids. CDR3 nucleotides: TGCAGTGCCGGCCCCCGGACCCTCTATGGCTACACCTTC. It specifies CSAGPRTLYGYTF.

This chain connects TRBV7-9 to TRBJ1-1, with 7 bases lining up with TRBD1. V shed 1 base and J 3 bases; nucleotides not matched to a gene: 5. The germline V gene encodes CDR1 SEHNR and CDR2 FQNEAQ (reference sequence). This CDR3 region has 15 residues. CDR3 sequence: CASSLDGGQDTEAFF. In DNA, the CDR3 is TGTGCCAGCAGCTTAGATGGTGGACAGGACACTGAAGCTTTCTTT. Supplemented by reference TRBV7-9 and TRBJ1-1, the full variable domain reads DTGVSQNPRHKITKRGQNVTFRCDPISEHNRLYWYRQTLGQGPEFLTYFQNEAQLEKSRLLSDRFSAERPKGSFSTLEIQRTEQGDSAMYLCASSLDGGQDTEAFFGQGTRLTVV.

This sequence joins TRBV7-2 and TRBJ2-5, with 7 bases matching TRBD2. Germline V gene lookup returns CDR1 SGHTA and CDR2 FQGNSA. V shed 11 bases, J shed 7 bases, and the junction held 19 bases outside the gene matches. The CDR3 runs 15 residues. The CDR3 coding sequence is TGTGCCGGTGCGACGAGCGGGATGGGCGAGGGGACCCAGTACTTC. Its translation: CAGATSGMGEGTQYF.

Only one count was recorded for this clonotype. This chain uses TRBV6-2 or TRBV6-3 with TRBJ1-2; 9 nucleotides match TRBD1. The V segment lost 7 bases and the J segment 4 bases; nucleotides outside the gene matches: 10. This CDR3 contains 15 residues. Germline assignment: CDR1 MNHEY and CDR2 SVGEGT. The chain's CDR3 is CASKPRDRDAYGYTF. The CDR3 DNA is TGTGCCAGCAAGCCCCGGGACAGGGATGCCTATGGCTACACCTTC.

The chain combines TRBV7-2 with TRBJ2-6; D possibly corresponds to TRBD1 (5 bases). This CDR3 has 15 residues. Germline V CDR1 and CDR2: SGHTA, FQGNSA. V gave up 5 bases and J gave up 4 bases, with 12 bases separating them. The CDR3, as DNA: TGTGCCAGCAGCCCCAGGGCCGTGGGGGCCAACGTCCTGACTTTC. Its protein is CASSPRAVGANVLTF.

This clonotype was found a few times. The chain recombines TRBV29-1 with TRBJ2-7, with 10 nucleotides matching TRBD2. Trimming took 7 bases from V and 3 from J; bases not matched to a gene: 6. This CDR3 region has 13 residues. Germline loops: CDR1 SQVTM, CDR2 ANQGSEA. The chain's CDR3 is CSGQLAGRYEQYF. The CDR3 DNA reads as TGCAGCGGGCAACTAGCGGGGCGCTACGAGCAGTACTTC.

The gene calls are TRBV20-1 and TRBJ2-5; TRBD1 aligns across 7 bases. CDR3 size: 14 residues. V shed 6 bases and J 7 bases; nucleotides not matched to a gene: 14. From germline, CDR1 is DFQATT and CDR2 SNEGSKA (reference sequence). For the CDR3, the DNA is TGCAGTGCCCCGCCGGGACAGTCGCCGGGGACCCAGTACTTC. As protein: CSAPPGQSPGTQYF.